This entry concerns a single T cell receptor (beta chain). The data were obtained in a study of blood T cell repertoires in COVID-19. The CDR3 sequence is 16 residues long. V lost 0 bases and J lost 4; bases outside the gene matches: 8. CDR1 and CDR2 from the germline V gene are SGHRS and YFSETQ. Individuals aged roughly 18 to 95 years were recruited from about two dozen US areas. All recovered Cohort 3 donors got two negative PCRs, got clearance, or saw symptom resolution. Only in-frame clones appear in the TCRdb table, and some are missing; sequencing was by immunoSEQ multiplex PCR. The table records about 430,000 clones, roughly nine tenths of them present only once.

The source of this sequence is a man between 25 and 39 years old who had recovered from COVID-19. The chain recombines TRBV5-1 with TRBJ2-7, with TRBD2 identical over 9 bases. Source material: PBMCs or T cells enriched from blood (not recorded which). The CDR3 is CASSLGLAGKRYEQYF. DNA of the CDR3: TGCGCCAGCAGCTTGGGTCTAGCGGGAAAGAGGTACGAGCAGTACTTC.